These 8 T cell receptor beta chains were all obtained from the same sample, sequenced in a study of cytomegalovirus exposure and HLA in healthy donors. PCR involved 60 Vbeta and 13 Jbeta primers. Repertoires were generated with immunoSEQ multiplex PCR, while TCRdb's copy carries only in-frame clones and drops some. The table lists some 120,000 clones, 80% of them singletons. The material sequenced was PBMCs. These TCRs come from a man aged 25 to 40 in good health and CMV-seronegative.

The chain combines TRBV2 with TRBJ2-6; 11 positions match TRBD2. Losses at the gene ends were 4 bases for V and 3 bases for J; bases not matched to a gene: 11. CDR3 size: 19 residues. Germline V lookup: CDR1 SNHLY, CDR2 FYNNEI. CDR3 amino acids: CASSVPNIAGGRGANVLTF. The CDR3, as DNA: TGTGCCAGCAGTGTCCCAAATATAGCGGGAGGGCGTGGGGCCAACGTCCTGACTTTC. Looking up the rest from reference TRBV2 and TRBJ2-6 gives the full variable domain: EPEVTQTPSHQVTQMGQEVILRCVPISNHLYFYWYRQILGQKVEFLVSFYNNEISEKSEIFDDQFSVERPDGSNFTLKIRSTKLEDSAMYFCASSVPNIAGGRGANVLTFGAGSRLTVL.

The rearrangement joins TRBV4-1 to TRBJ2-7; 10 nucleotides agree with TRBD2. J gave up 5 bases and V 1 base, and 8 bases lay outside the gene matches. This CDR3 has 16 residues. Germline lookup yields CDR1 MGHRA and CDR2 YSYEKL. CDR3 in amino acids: CASSQGSLAGAHEQYF. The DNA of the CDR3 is TGCGCCAGCAGCCAAGGATCCCTAGCGGGAGCCCACGAGCAGTACTTC.

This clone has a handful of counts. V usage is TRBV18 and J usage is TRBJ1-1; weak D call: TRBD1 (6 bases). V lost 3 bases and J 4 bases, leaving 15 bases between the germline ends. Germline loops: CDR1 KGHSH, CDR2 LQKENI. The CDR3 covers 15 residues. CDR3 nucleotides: TGTGCCAGCTCACCTCAGGGGAGCCTGAGCACTGAAGCTTTCTTT. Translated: CASSPQGSLSTEAFF.

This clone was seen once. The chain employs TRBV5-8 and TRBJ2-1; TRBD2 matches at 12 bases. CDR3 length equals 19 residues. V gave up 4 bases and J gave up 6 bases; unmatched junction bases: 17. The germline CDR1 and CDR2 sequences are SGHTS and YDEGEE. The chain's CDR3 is CASSPRGLAGPRGLNEQFF. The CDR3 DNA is TGTGCCAGCAGCCCACGTGGACTAGCGGGACCTAGGGGCCTCAATGAGCAGTTCTTC.

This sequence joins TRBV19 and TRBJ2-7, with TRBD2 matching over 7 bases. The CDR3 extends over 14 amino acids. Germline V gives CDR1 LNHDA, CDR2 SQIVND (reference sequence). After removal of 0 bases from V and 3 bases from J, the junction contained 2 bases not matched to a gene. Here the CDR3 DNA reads TGTGCCAGTAGTATAGACAGGGACTACTACGAGCAGTACTTC. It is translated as CASSIDRDYYEQYF.

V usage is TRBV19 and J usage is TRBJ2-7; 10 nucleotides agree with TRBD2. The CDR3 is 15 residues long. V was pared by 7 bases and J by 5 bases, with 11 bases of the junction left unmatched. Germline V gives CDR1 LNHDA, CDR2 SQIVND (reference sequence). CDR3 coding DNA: TGTGCCAGTAAGAGGAGGGGACTAGCGTTCGACGAGCAGTACTTC. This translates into CASKRRGLAFDEQYF.

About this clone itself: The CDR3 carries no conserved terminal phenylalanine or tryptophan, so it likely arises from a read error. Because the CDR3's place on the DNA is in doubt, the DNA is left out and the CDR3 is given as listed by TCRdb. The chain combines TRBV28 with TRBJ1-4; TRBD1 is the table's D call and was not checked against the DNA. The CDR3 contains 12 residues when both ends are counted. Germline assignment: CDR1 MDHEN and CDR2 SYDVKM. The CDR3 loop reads CASSDSVGRTSL.

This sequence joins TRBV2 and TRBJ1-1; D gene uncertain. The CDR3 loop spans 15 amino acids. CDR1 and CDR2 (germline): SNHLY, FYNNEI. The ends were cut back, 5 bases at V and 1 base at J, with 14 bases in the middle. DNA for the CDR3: TGTGCCAGCAGTCTCAGAATTGTTGGGAACACTGAAGCTTTCTTT. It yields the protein CASSLRIVGNTEAFF.